These 9 T cell receptor beta chains originate from one sample sequenced in a study of graft-versus-host responses after intestinal transplantation. Generated by immunoSEQ multiplex PCR, the TCRdb table keeps only in-frame clones and is missing some. In the table there are approximately 37,000 clones, about nine tenths of which are singletons. Graft samples were processed, releasing intraepithelial and lamina propria lymphocytes. The sample consisted of ileum tissue, taken around 190 days after intestinal transplant. Receptors were obtained from a human patient who received an intestinal transplant, so some T cells may come from the graft donor.

The V call is TRBV28, the J call TRBJ2-7, with D perhaps assigned TRBD1 or TRBD2 (6 bases each). Germline CDR1 reads MDHEN; CDR2 reads SYDVKM. There are 15 residues in the CDR3. V lost 4 bases and J lost 7, with 20 bases in between. The CDR3 loop is CASSSQGTFLREQYF. CDR3 nucleotides: TGTGCCAGCAGTTCTCAGGGGACTTTCCTCAGGGAGCAGTACTTC.

V gene TRBV18 combines with J gene TRBJ2-5; 8 bases map to TRBD1. CDR3 size: 15 residues. J lost 4 bases, V lost 0 bases, and 4 bases had no gene match. Germline V CDR1 and CDR2: KGHSH, LQKENI. CDR3 sequence (DNA): TGTGCCAGCTCACCACCGGCCAGGGGGCGAGAGACCCAGTACTTC. Its translation: CASSPPARGRETQYF.

The chain has TRBV7-2 and TRBJ2-7; D possibly corresponds to TRBD1 (5 bases). Germline V gene data show CDR1 as SGHTA and CDR2 as FQGNSA. This CDR3 spans 15 amino acids. Trimming cost V 4 bases and J 4 bases, with 17 bases left between them. The CDR3 DNA sequence: TGTGCCAGCAGCTCCGCCAGTTGGGGCCCGTACGAGCAGTACTTC. This gives the protein CASSSASWGPYEQYF.

This clone was counted a single time. The chain combines TRBV7-2 with TRBJ1-4; unclear D gene. V was shortened by 2 bases and J by 5 bases, with 12 bases between the two germline ends. The CDR3 contains 15 residues. The germline V gene encodes CDR1 SGHTA and CDR2 FQGNSA. CDR3 amino acids: CASSLSRISNEKLFF. In DNA, the CDR3 is TGTGCCAGCAGCTTATCTCGTATCTCCAATGAAAAACTGTTTTTT.

The chain carries TRBV5-1 and TRBJ1-3; maybe TRBD1 (5 bases). The germline V and J ends were trimmed by 0 bases and 2 bases, with 12 bases remaining between them. Germline V gene sequence: CDR1 SGHRS, CDR2 YFSETQ. The CDR3 covers 16 residues. The CDR3 coding sequence is TGCGCCAGCAGCTTGGACTTGGACAAAACTGGAAACACCATATATTTT. The encoded protein is CASSLDLDKTGNTIYF.

The rearrangement uses TRBV9 and TRBJ2-5, with D perhaps given as TRBD1 or TRBD2 (7 bases each). The germline V gene encodes CDR1 SGDLS and CDR2 YYNGEE. The CDR3 runs 16 residues. V was pared by 1 base and J by 1 base, with 14 bases between. CDR3 nucleotide sequence: TGTGCCAGCAGCGTATCATCCAGGGGGGGCCAAGAGACCCAGTACTTC. Amino acid sequence: CASSVSSRGGQETQYF.

The gene calls are TRBV5-1 and TRBJ1-1; possible D gene TRBD1, 5 bases. The CDR3 is 13 amino acids. Trimming cost V 6 bases and J 1 base, with 10 bases left between them. CDR1 and CDR2 (germline): SGHRS, YFSETQ. The CDR3 sequence: CASTKTANTEAFF. CDR3 DNA: TGCGCCAGCACCAAGACAGCGAACACTGAAGCTTTCTTT.

The V and J genes are TRBV7-9 and TRBJ1-4; D is undetermined. The germline CDR1 and CDR2 sequences are SEHNR and FQNEAQ (reference sequence). Trimming pared 5 bases from V and 0 bases from J, leaving 7 bases between. The CDR3 has 14 residues. The CDR3, as DNA: TGTGCCAGCAGCCGGGTGGCAACTAATGAAAAACTGTTTTTT. It is translated as CASSRVATNEKLFF.

The rearrangement joins TRBV30 to TRBJ2-5; 9 bases align to TRBD2. Trimming cost V 0 bases and J 1 base; bases outside gene matches: 9. The CDR3 covers 17 residues. Germline assignment: CDR1 GTSNPN and CDR2 SVGIG (reference sequence). DNA of the CDR3: TGTGCCTGGAGTGTACGGAGGGTAGCGGGGGCCCAAGAGACCCAGTACTTC. It codes for CAWSVRRVAGAQETQYF.